A single TCR beta chain is shown here with its context. The antigen is not known. These data are taken from a study of beta chain features in type 1 diabetes. General study findings and limits: Among all four CD4+ subsets, Type 1 diabetes patients had TCRB CDR3s that were moderately but significantly shorter. Patients and controls would share equally any PCR tilt toward shorter templates.

The authors reverse transcribed all of the isolated RNA, so sequencing captured expressed TCRB transcripts. About 3.57 million reads were obtained on average from naive, central memory and regulatory T cell samples. Libraries were prepared by immunoSEQ multiplex PCR; TCRdb keeps only in-frame clonotypes and omits some of them. The data hold about 710,000 clones, with roughly 13% observed a single time. The receptor's source is a man between 18 and 35 years old with type 1 diabetes. The sequenced sample was naive CD4+ T cells from blood.

CDR3 coding DNA: TGTGCCAGCAGCTTAGTTTCGGGAAACGAGCAGTACTTC. It yields the protein CASSLVSGNEQYF. V is TRBV7-2 and J is TRBJ2-7; D is perhaps TRBD2 (5 bases). The CDR3 consists of 13 residues. Germline lookup yields CDR1 SGHTA and CDR2 FQGNSA. Trimming left V 1 base short and J 5 bases short, with 9 bases between. Filled out from reference TRBV7-2 and TRBJ2-7, the complete variable domain reads GAGVSQSPSNKVTEKGKDVELRCDPISGHTALYWYRQSLGQGLEFLIYFQGNSAPDKSGLPSDRFSAERTGGSVSTLTIQRTQQEDSAVYLCASSLVSGNEQYFGPGTRLTVT.